This entry concerns a single T cell receptor (beta chain). This sample also contains other DNA sequences that code for the same CDR3. Sequenced by immunoSEQ multiplex PCR; TCRdb stores in-frame clones only, minus some. The table shows about 12,000 clones, with about 85% occurring only once. The CDR3 spans 16 residues. Germline CDR1 reads SGDLS; CDR2 reads YYNGEE. V gave up 2 bases and J gave up 0 bases; unmatched junction bases: 4. The sample comes from a study of blood T cell repertoires in COVID-19. This TCR derives from a human donor in a cohort sampled during active COVID-19. The chain is built from TRBV9 and TRBJ2-3; 9 bases match TRBD1. The source material was peripheral blood. The CDR3 DNA is TGTGCCAGCAGCGTGGGGACAGGGCGCAGCACAGATACGCAGTATTTT. Its translation is CASSVGTGRSTDTQYF.